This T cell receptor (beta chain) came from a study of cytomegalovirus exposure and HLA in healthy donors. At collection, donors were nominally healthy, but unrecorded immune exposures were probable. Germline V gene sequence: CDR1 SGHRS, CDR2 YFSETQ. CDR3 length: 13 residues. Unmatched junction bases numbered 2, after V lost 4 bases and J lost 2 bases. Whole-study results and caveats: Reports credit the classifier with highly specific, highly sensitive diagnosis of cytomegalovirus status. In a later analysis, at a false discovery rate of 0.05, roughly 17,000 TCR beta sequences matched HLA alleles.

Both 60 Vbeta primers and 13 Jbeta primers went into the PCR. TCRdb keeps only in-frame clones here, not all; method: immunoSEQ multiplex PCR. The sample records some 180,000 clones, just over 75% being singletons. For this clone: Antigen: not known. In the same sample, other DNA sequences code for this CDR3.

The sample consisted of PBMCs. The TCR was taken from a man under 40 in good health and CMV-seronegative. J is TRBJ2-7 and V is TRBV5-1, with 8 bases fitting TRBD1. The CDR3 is CASSPDRAYEQYF. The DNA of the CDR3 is TGCGCCAGCAGCCCGGACAGGGCCTACGAGCAGTACTTC.